Following are 4 T cell receptor beta chains from one sample sequenced in a study of cytomegalovirus exposure and HLA in healthy donors. PCR was performed using 60 Vbeta and 13 Jbeta primers. Sequencing used immunoSEQ multiplex PCR; TCRdb keeps in-frame clones, though not all of them. The table includes roughly 130,000 clones, roughly 78% detected once. Sequencing was performed on PBMCs. The receptor set was obtained from a middle-aged man in good health and CMV-seronegative.

This clone was observed once. V usage is TRBV9 and J usage is TRBJ2-2, with 8 nucleotides matching TRBD2. The CDR3 loop spans 14 amino acids. Germline V gene data show CDR1 as SGDLS and CDR2 as YYNGEE. V trimming: 4 bases; J trimming: 9 bases; junction bases outside the gene matches: 8. CDR3 amino acids: CASSSRAGGRELFF. The CDR3 coding sequence is TGTGCCAGCAGCTCCCGCGCGGGGGGCCGGGAGCTGTTTTTT.

This clone showed up just a few times. The rearrangement joins TRBV19 to TRBJ1-1, with D unclear. Trimming took off 5 bases at V and 6 bases at J, with 7 bases between the two ends. Germline CDR1 LNHDA, CDR2 SQIVND (reference sequence). The CDR3 runs to 11 residues. The CDR3 region has the DNA TGTGCCAGTAGTCTTCGGGCTGAAGCTTTCTTT. Its protein is CASSLRAEAFF. Full variable domain (remainder filled in from reference TRBV19 and TRBJ1-1): DGGITQSPKYLFRKEGQNVTLSCEQNLNHDAMYWYRQDPGQGLRLIYYSQIVNDFQKGDIAEGYSVSREKKESFPLTVTSAQKNPTAFYLCASSLRAEAFFGQGTRLTVV.

The chain combines TRBV5-1 with TRBJ1-3; 7 positions match TRBD1. CDR3 length: 17 amino acids. Germline V lookup: CDR1 SGHRS, CDR2 YFSETQ. The trim removed 0 bases at V and 0 bases at J, leaving 6 bases unmatched. This CDR3 is CASSLEGTVSSGNTIYF. The CDR3 DNA sequence: TGCGCCAGCAGCTTGGAGGGGACAGTGAGCTCTGGAAACACCATATATTTT.

This chain joins TRBV5-1 and TRBJ2-3; D is perhaps TRBD1 (5 bases). V gave up 2 bases and J gave up 3 bases, with 16 bases separating them. Germline lookup yields CDR1 SGHRS and CDR2 YFSETQ. The CDR3 runs 16 residues. CDR3 region: CASSFDRPPWTDTQYF. The CDR3 DNA sequence: TGCGCCAGCAGCTTCGACAGACCCCCTTGGACAGATACGCAGTATTTT.